This TCR beta chain originates from a study of T cell repertoires in cytomegalovirus infection. TCRdb fed the reads into MiXCR, producing one record per CDR3 protein. The sample has around 740,000 distinct CDR3 sequences, about 40% seen once. This CDR3 contains 17 residues. Germline values: CDR1 LNHDA, CDR2 SQIVND (reference sequence). With 0 bases clipped from V and 3 bases from J, the junction kept 7 bases outside the gene matches. Sequencing input: PBMCs. The source of this sequence is a human donor in good health (CMV status not recorded). Some clones in this sample may be carry-over from other donors' samples. This chain joins TRBV19 and TRBJ2-3; 9 bases match TRBD1. CDR3: CASSIDGQGFLTDTQYF. In DNA form, the CDR3 reads TGTGCCAGTAGTATAGACGGACAGGGGTTCCTAACAGATACGCAGTATTTT.